The rows below give T cell receptor beta chains drawn from one sample of a study of blood T cell repertoires in COVID-19. Generated by immunoSEQ multiplex PCR, the TCRdb table keeps only in-frame clones and is missing some. The data contain roughly 330,000 clones, around 84% of them singletons. The sequenced sample was PBMCs or T cells enriched from blood (not recorded which). These receptors were collected from a young woman who had recovered from COVID-19. The CDR3 runs from the conserved cysteine through the conserved F or W.

v_gene: TRBV28
CDR3aa: CASKDSNFGYTF

v_gene: TRBV4-2
CDR3aa: CASSQGPGTSGMSYTDTQYF

v_gene: TRBV9
CDR3aa: CASSGDDRSSSYNSPLHF

v_gene: TRBV2
CDR3aa: CASRHGMGWGDVNTEAFF

v_gene: TRBV27
CDR3aa: CASSFDRDDEKLFF

v_gene: TRBV3-1/TRBV3-2
CDR3aa: CASSHSQGARYGYTF

v_gene: TRBV3-1/TRBV3-2
CDR3aa: CASSGQTDQPQHF

v_gene: TRBV2
CDR3aa: CASHGGTGQTGYTF

v_gene: TRBV28
CDR3aa: CASRLRTSGVGGGTQYF

v_gene: TRBV15
CDR3aa: CATSPLTTGFYTF

v_gene: TRBV11-2
CDR3aa: CASSTILGGVSNGYTF

v_gene: TRBV3-1/TRBV3-2
CDR3aa: CASSPRGRQNTGELFF

v_gene: TRBV2
CDR3aa: CASSARTEGGYTF

v_gene: TRBV6-5
CDR3aa: CASSPGTSSYNEQFF

v_gene: TRBV7-9
CDR3aa: CASSFPDRDTVF

v_gene: TRBV5-1
CDR3aa: CASSLDVPDEQFF

v_gene: TRBV30
CDR3aa: CAWSVLSVGYTF

v_gene: TRBV5-6
CDR3aa: CASSLGHGTEAFF

v_gene: TRBV5-1
CDR3aa: CASSTGLAALYEQYF

v_gene: TRBV2
CDR3aa: CASSEIGGWGAGELFF

v_gene: TRBV5-1
CDR3aa: CASSLNIQETQYF

v_gene: TRBV18
CDR3aa: CASSPGASGSSPYEQYF

v_gene: TRBV9
CDR3aa: CASSTSGVPVDEQFF

v_gene: TRBV18
CDR3aa: CASSPFWGPNTPDTQYF

v_gene: TRBV11-2
CDR3aa: CASGTSGGPSNTQYF

v_gene: TRBV19
CDR3aa: CASSISWQGNNEQYF

v_gene: TRBV6-1
CDR3aa: CASSEGANGRYGYTF

v_gene: TRBV5-6
CDR3aa: CASSTGRTEAFF

v_gene: TRBV11-3
CDR3aa: CASSLEGGNQETQYF

v_gene: TRBV25-1
CDR3aa: CASSALAGSYNEQFF

v_gene: TRBV2
CDR3aa: CASMAGTGGYEQYF

v_gene: TRBV19
CDR3aa: CASRRGTSAGYEQYF